Sequencing of this TCR beta chain was carried out in a study of T-cell memory formation after mild COVID-19. Broader study findings: Among clones peaking at day 37 in the second wave, SARS-CoV-2 specificity remained unconfirmed. For contracting clones, CD4+ ones sat mainly in CM and EM, CD8+ in EMRA.

The 5'RACE method, run with constant-segment primers, produced TCR alpha and TCR beta cDNA libraries (carrying sample barcodes and UMIs). Each CDR3 protein is one row after TCRdb ran MiXCR on the 5' RACE reads. The sample consists of roughly 35,000 distinct CDR3 sequences, 7.5% to 8% of them appearing once. The V gene lost 6 bases and the J gene lost 3 bases, with 11 bases spanning the gap. The CDR3 is made up of 13 amino acids. Germline V gene sequence: CDR1 MNHEY, CDR2 SVGEGT. This clonotype occurred a few times. Its cognate antigen is unknown. Sequences were obtained from PBMCs or a T cell subset sorted from them (not recorded which). This sequence was found in a man aged 18 to 29 who had mild COVID-19 (a few samples of this study predate the infection). Cell type and time point are not known. This sequence joins TRBV6-2 or TRBV6-3 and TRBJ1-1; D might be TRBD1 (5 bases). The CDR3 DNA sequence: TGTGCCAGCAGGTGGGGCGCCGACACTGAAGCTTTCTTT. This translates into CASRWGADTEAFF.